This T cell receptor (beta chain) appears in the sequencing data of a study of blood T cells in healthy people across ages. Sample-barcoded 5' priming and a J-beta primer mix drove a second PCR of about 7 to 11 cycles. TCRdb used MiXCR to reprocess the 5' RACE reads, holding one entry per CDR3 protein. The table includes some 1.4 million distinct CDR3 sequences, roughly 40% detected once. V was shortened by 0 bases and J by 0 bases, with 6 bases between the two germline ends. Per germline, CDR1 ENHRY and CDR2 SYGVKD. This CDR3 is 15 amino acids long. A few counts support this clonotype. This chain links TRBV10-3 with TRBJ1-5; D is uncertain. The TCR originated in a young woman in good health. Sequencing input: blood. CDR3 protein: CAISESSDSNQPQHF. The CDR3 DNA sequence: TGTGCCATCAGTGAGTCATCAGATAGCAATCAGCCCCAGCATTTT.